One sample yielded the 26 T cell receptor beta chains listed below, sequenced in a study of T cells in Graves' hyperthyroidism and ophthalmopathy. What was amplified from RNA transcripts were TCR beta CDR3 regions. The study used the HTBI primer set for a first-round RT-PCR of the TCR CDR3. TCRdb passed the multiplex PCR reads through MiXCR, listing each CDR3 protein once. Of 650,000 to 800,000 distinct CDR3 sequences in the sample, just under 45% were seen once. The sample was peripheral blood or thyroid tissue (not recorded which). These receptors all come from an adult man with Graves' disease, either hyperthyroidism or ophthalmopathy (not recorded which).

In this sample, this clonotype turned up many times. This chain joins TRBV19 and TRBJ1-1; 7 bases fit TRBD1. J gave up 1 base and V 3 bases, and 2 bases lay outside the gene matches. From germline, CDR1 is LNHDA and CDR2 SQIVND (reference sequence). The CDR3 spans 14 residues. The CDR3 sequence is CASSIGQANTEAFF. The CDR3 DNA sequence: TGTGCCAGTAGTATCGGACAGGCGAACACTGAAGCTTTCTTT.

This clonotype occurred many times. The rearrangement links TRBV7-2 to TRBJ2-5; no clear D gene. CDR1 and CDR2 (germline): SGHTA, FQGNSA. This CDR3 is 13 amino acids long. Trimming cost V 2 bases and J 0 bases, with 4 bases left between them. CDR3 sequence (DNA): TGTGCCAGCAGCTTATCGTACCAAGAGACCCAGTACTTC. As protein: CASSLSYQETQYF.

This clonotype was counted many times. This chain joins TRBV29-1 and TRBJ2-5; D is unclear. Between the trimmed V and J ends, which lost 1 base and 5 bases, there was a span of 8 bases. The CDR3 covers 12 residues. CDR1 is SQVTM and CDR2 is ANQGSEA in the germline V gene. CDR3 nucleotide sequence: TGCAGCGTTGAAGGGTCGCGGGAGACCCAGTACTTC. It yields the protein CSVEGSRETQYF. The full variable domain, in which reference TRBV29-1 and TRBJ2-5 provide the parts outside the CDR3, is SAVISQKPSRDICQRGTSLTIQCQVDSQVTMMFWYRQQPGQSLTLIATANQGSEATYESGFVIDKFPISRPNLTFSTLTVSNMSPEDSSIYLCSVEGSRETQYFGPGTRLLVL.

This clonotype was counted ten times or more. The chain joins TRBV15 to TRBJ1-1; TRBD1 is a possible D gene (5 bases). This CDR3 has 14 residues. The V and J ends lost 1 base and 14 bases respectively, with 20 bases between them. CDR1 and CDR2 (germline): LNHNV, YYDKDF (reference sequence). CDR3 region: CATSRGRDWAYHFF. The CDR3 DNA reads TGTGCCACCAGCAGAGGTAGGGACTGGGCCTATCACTTCTTT.

This clonotype was detected a few times. V and J are TRBV3-1 and TRBJ1-5, with a weak D call TRBD1 (5 bases). Trimming left V 3 bases short and J 9 bases short, with 12 bases between. The CDR3 runs 13 residues. The germline V gene encodes CDR1 LGHDT and CDR2 YNNKEL (reference sequence). This CDR3 is CASSHRGGRPQHF. CDR3 nucleotide sequence: TGTGCCAGCAGCCACCGGGGGGGTCGGCCCCAGCATTTT.

The chain joins TRBV7-9 to TRBJ2-5; 11 positions match TRBD2. Germline V CDR1 and CDR2: SEHNR, FQNEAQ (reference sequence). The CDR3 consists of 15 residues. With 3 bases clipped from V and 5 bases from J, the junction kept 5 bases outside the gene matches. As DNA, the CDR3 is TGTGCCAGCAGCTTGAAACTAGCGGGGGACGAGACCCAGTACTTC. Translated: CASSLKLAGDETQYF.

The rearrangement uses TRBV6-2 or TRBV6-3 and TRBJ1-3; D might be TRBD1 (6 bases). This CDR3 comprises 15 residues. The V and J ends lost 6 bases and 2 bases respectively, with 14 bases between them. CDR1 MNHEY and CDR2 SVGEGT come from the germline V gene. In DNA form, the CDR3 reads TGTGCCAGCAGAGGGGACACCTACGCTGGAAACACCATATATTTT. This gives the protein CASRGDTYAGNTIYF.

J is TRBJ1-6 and V is TRBV2; 11 positions match TRBD1. The CDR3 sequence is 14 residues long. V trimming: 6 bases; J trimming: 10 bases; junction bases outside the gene matches: 5. Germline CDR1 reads SNHLY; CDR2 reads FYNNEI. The CDR3 DNA is TGTGCCAGCAGGTCCGGGACAGGGGGGTCACCCCTCCACTTT. Translated: CASRSGTGGSPLHF.

CDR3 sequence reads: CASSLETDVNTEAFF. The DNA for the CDR3 is TGTGCCAGCAGCTTAGAGACAGATGTTAACACTGAAGCTTTCTTT. This chain uses TRBV7-9 with TRBJ1-1, with D perhaps matching TRBD1 (5 bases). The CDR3 consists of 15 residues. V was clipped by 1 base and J by 2 bases, with 11 bases between them. Germline V gives CDR1 SEHNR, CDR2 FQNEAQ (reference sequence).

The chain has TRBV29-1 and TRBJ1-1; 9 bases match TRBD1. CDR3 length: 11 amino acids. Germline CDR1 and CDR2: SQVTM and ANQGSEA. V shed 8 bases, J shed 7 bases, and the junction held 5 bases outside the gene matches. This CDR3 is CSLDRGYEAFF. The CDR3 DNA sequence: TGCAGCTTAGACAGGGGGTATGAAGCTTTCTTT.

V and J are TRBV7-6 and TRBJ1-5; no clear D. CDR1 SGHVS and CDR2 FNYEAQ come from the germline V gene. Deletions cut 5 bases from V and 7 bases from J, with 12 bases between. The CDR3 is 13 amino acids. The CDR3 DNA follows: TGTGCCAGCAGCCGTATGCCGGGACAGCCCCAGCATTTT. Amino acids: CASSRMPGQPQHF.

V is TRBV9 and J is TRBJ2-7; D unresolved. Germline V CDR1 and CDR2: SGDLS, YYNGEE. There are 14 residues in the CDR3. Between the trimmed V and J ends, which lost 5 bases and 5 bases, there was a span of 17 bases. The CDR3 coding sequence is TGTGCCAGCAGTGAGGAACCACTTCCCAACGAGCAGTACTTC. Its protein is CASSEEPLPNEQYF.

The rearrangement links TRBV20-1 to TRBJ2-5; possible D gene TRBD2, 6 bases. The CDR3 is 15 residues long. CDR1 is DFQATT and CDR2 is SNEGSKA in the germline V gene (reference sequence). The V and J ends lost 2 bases and 0 bases respectively, with 13 bases between them. The CDR3 DNA reads as TGCAGTGCTAGAATAGCGGTACTCAACCAAGAGACCCAGTACTTC. It codes for CSARIAVLNQETQYF.

V and J are TRBV11-2 and TRBJ2-3, with D unresolved. The V gene lost 0 bases and the J gene lost 5 bases, with 6 bases spanning the gap. From germline, CDR1 is SGHAT and CDR2 FQNNGV. CDR3 length: 13 amino acids. The CDR3 DNA is TGTGCCAGCAGCTTAGACCTGATAGATACGCAGTATTTT. Its translation is CASSLDLIDTQYF. The full variable domain, in which reference TRBV11-2 and TRBJ2-3 provide the parts outside the CDR3, is EAGVAQSPRYKIIEKRQSVAFWCNPISGHATLYWYQQILGQGPKLLIQFQNNGVVDDSQLPKDRFSAERLKGVDSTLKIQPAKLEDSAVYLCASSLDLIDTQYFGPGTRLTVL.

This clonotype showed up just a few times. The genes are TRBV2 and TRBJ2-7, with D unresolved. Germline V gene data show CDR1 as SNHLY and CDR2 as FYNNEI. The CDR3 loop spans 17 amino acids. V was pared by 0 bases and J by 4 bases, with 19 bases between. CDR3 nucleotides: TGTGCCAGCAGTGAAGCGCTTCTTGGGATAGACCAGTACGAGCAGTACTTC. The encoded protein is CASSEALLGIDQYEQYF. Full variable domain (outside the CDR3, taken from reference TRBV2 and TRBJ2-7): EPEVTQTPSHQVTQMGQEVILRCVPISNHLYFYWYRQILGQKVEFLVSFYNNEISEKSEIFDDQFSVERPDGSNFTLKIRSTKLEDSAMYFCASSEALLGIDQYEQYFGPGTRLTVT.

Details on this clonotype: This may be a read error, as it is one base from a much larger clone. V is TRBV24-1 and J is TRBJ2-7, with 8 bases lining up with TRBD1. The germline V gene has CDR1 KGHDR and CDR2 SFDVKD. The CDR3 extends over 13 amino acids. The CDR3 protein is CATSTGATYEQCF. In DNA form, the CDR3 reads TGTGCCACCTCGACAGGGGCCACCTACGAGCAGTGCTTC.

In its sample, this clonotype was seen many times. The chain employs TRBV15 and TRBJ1-5; the D is unclear. Germline V gives CDR1 LNHNV, CDR2 YYDKDF (reference sequence). CDR3 length: 14 residues. The V and J ends lost 6 bases and 1 base respectively, with 10 bases between them. The CDR3 spells CATREIGSNQPQHF. The CDR3 DNA reads as TGTGCCACCAGAGAAATAGGAAGCAATCAGCCCCAGCATTTT.

This chain links TRBV15 with TRBJ2-5, with 11 positions matching TRBD2. Germline CDR1 is LNHNV and CDR2 is YYDKDF (reference sequence). The CDR3 is 14 residues long. The CDR3 here is CAIISGGAGETQYF. The CDR3 nucleotides are TGTGCTATCATTAGCGGGGGGGCCGGTGAGACCCAGTACTTC.

This clonotype was recorded once. Sequence at one end of the junction differs from germline and may be a read error. This rearrangement joins TRBV20-1 to TRBJ2-5; TRBD2 matches 7 bases. The CDR3 length is 15 residues. The germline V gene has CDR1 DFQATT and CDR2 SNEGSKA (reference sequence). The CDR3 DNA follows: TGCAGTGCTAGTTTGTTGACCGGCCGGGGGGAGACCCGGTACTTC. Protein sequence: CSASLLTGRGETRYF.

The chain has TRBV29-1 and TRBJ2-2; D may be TRBD1 or TRBD2 (5 bases each). Germline loops: CDR1 SQVTM, CDR2 ANQGSEA. There are 14 residues in the CDR3. V shed 8 bases and J shed 6 bases, with 19 bases lying between them. CDR3 sequence: CSSPSRGRAGELFF. Written as DNA, the CDR3 is TGCAGCAGTCCGAGTAGGGGACGGGCCGGGGAGCTGTTTTTT.

This clonotype was picked up many times. The V call is TRBV6-1, the J call TRBJ2-2; no clear D gene. Trimming removed 7 bases from V and 5 bases from J, with 5 bases in between. Germline V gene sequence: CDR1 MNHNS, CDR2 SASEGT. This CDR3 comprises 11 residues. The CDR3 loop reads CASTRTGELFF. DNA for the CDR3: TGTGCCAGCACCAGGACCGGGGAGCTGTTTTTT.

This rearrangement joins TRBV15 to TRBJ2-5; 8 bases are a match to TRBD1. CDR1 and CDR2 from the germline V gene are LNHNV and YYDKDF (reference sequence). The CDR3 loop spans 17 amino acids. The V segment lost 0 bases and the J segment 0 bases; nucleotides outside the gene matches: 6. CDR3 sequence: CATSREGRTGYQETQYF. The CDR3, as DNA: TGTGCCACCAGCAGAGAGGGGCGGACAGGGTACCAAGAGACCCAGTACTTC.

This clonotype was found a few times. CDR3 sequence (DNA): TGTGCCAGCAGTTTAGGTTTCGCGAACACTGAAGCTTTCTTT. The encoded protein is CASSLGFANTEAFF. The genes are TRBV12-3 or TRBV12-4 and TRBJ1-1; no clear D gene. The CDR3 has 14 residues. The ends were cut back, 1 base at V and 1 base at J, with 7 bases in the middle.

As to this clonotype: Just one base apart from a much larger clone, this may be a read error. V usage is TRBV7-9 and J usage is TRBJ1-6; TRBD1 might be the D (5 bases). Germline V CDR1 and CDR2: SEHNR, FQNEAQ (reference sequence). This CDR3 has 14 residues. The CDR3 sequence: CAGSLVQVHSPLHF. The DNA of the CDR3 is TGTGCCGGCAGCTTAGTACAGGTCCATTCACCCCTCCACTTT.

This chain uses TRBV2 with TRBJ2-5, with 13 bases identical to TRBD2. The CDR3 is made up of 15 amino acids. CDR1 SNHLY and CDR2 FYNNEI come from the germline V gene. V lost 8 bases and J lost 5; bases outside the gene matches: 8. The CDR3 DNA follows: TGTGCCAGCTGTACTAGCGGGGGGGCCACGGAGACCCAGTACTTC. Protein sequence: CASCTSGGATETQYF. The full variable domain, its missing parts supplied by reference TRBV2 and TRBJ2-5, is EPEVTQTPSHQVTQMGQEVILRCVPISNHLYFYWYRQILGQKVEFLVSFYNNEISEKSEIFDDQFSVERPDGSNFTLKIRSTKLEDSAMYFCASCTSGGATETQYFGPGTRLLVL.

This clonotype was seen at least ten times. This chain connects TRBV2 to TRBJ2-7; D gene uncertain. The V gene's germline CDR1 is SNHLY and CDR2 FYNNEI. Trimming stripped 5 bases from V and 2 bases from J, with 7 bases between. The CDR3 totals 12 residues. CDR3 region: CASSTEPYEQYF. The CDR3 nucleotides are TGTGCCAGCAGTACGGAACCCTACGAGCAGTACTTC.